This T cell receptor (beta chain) is drawn from a study of CD8+CD57+ T cells in acquired aplastic anemia. Turning to the study itself: Yields of DNA that came from sorted CD4+ and CD8+ cells averaged about 2.9 ug.

Investigators profiled TCR beta VDJ and CDR3 from genomic DNA template. A single record per CDR3 protein comes from TCRdb applying MiXCR to the reads. The sample carries hundreds of thousands of distinct CDR3 sequences, 55% to 70% recorded once. V shed 1 base and J 1 base; nucleotides not matched to a gene: 3. The length of the CDR3 is 17 residues. Germline CDR1 is LNHNV and CDR2 is YYDKDF (reference sequence). The chain employs TRBV15 and TRBJ2-1; 11 nucleotides align to TRBD2. Material for sequencing was sorted CD4+, CD8+, or CD8+CD57+ T cells (not recorded which) from PBMCs. The sequence came from a human donor in good health, serving as a control. The CDR3 DNA follows: TGTGCCACCAGCAGAGCCCGACTAGCGGGGTCCTACAATGAGCAGTTCTTC. Translated: CATSRARLAGSYNEQFF.